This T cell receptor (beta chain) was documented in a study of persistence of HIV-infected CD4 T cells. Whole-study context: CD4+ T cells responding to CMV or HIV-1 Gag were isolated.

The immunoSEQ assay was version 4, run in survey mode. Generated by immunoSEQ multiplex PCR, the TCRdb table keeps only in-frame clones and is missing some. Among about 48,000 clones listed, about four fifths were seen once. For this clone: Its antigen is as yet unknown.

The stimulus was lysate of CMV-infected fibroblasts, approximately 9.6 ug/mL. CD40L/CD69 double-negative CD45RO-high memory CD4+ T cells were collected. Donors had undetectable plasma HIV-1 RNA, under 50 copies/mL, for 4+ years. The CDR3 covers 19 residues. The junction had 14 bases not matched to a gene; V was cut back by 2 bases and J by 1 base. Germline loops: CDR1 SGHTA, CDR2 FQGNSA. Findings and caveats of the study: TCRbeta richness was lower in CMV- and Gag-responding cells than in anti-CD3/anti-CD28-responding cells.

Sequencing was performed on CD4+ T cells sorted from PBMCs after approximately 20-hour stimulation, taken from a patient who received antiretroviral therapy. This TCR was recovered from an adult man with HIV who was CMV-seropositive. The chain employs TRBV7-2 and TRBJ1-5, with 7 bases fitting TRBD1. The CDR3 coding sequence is TGTGCCAGCAGCTTACGTTGGGCAGGGGGAATGGGGAGCAATCAGCCCCAGCATTTT. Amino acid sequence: CASSLRWAGGMGSNQPQHF. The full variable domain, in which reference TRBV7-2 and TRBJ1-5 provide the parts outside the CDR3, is GAGVSQSPSNKVTEKGKDVELRCDPISGHTALYWYRQSLGQGLEFLIYFQGNSAPDKSGLPSDRFSAERTGGSVSTLTIQRTQQEDSAVYLCASSLRWAGGMGSNQPQHFGDGTRLSIL.